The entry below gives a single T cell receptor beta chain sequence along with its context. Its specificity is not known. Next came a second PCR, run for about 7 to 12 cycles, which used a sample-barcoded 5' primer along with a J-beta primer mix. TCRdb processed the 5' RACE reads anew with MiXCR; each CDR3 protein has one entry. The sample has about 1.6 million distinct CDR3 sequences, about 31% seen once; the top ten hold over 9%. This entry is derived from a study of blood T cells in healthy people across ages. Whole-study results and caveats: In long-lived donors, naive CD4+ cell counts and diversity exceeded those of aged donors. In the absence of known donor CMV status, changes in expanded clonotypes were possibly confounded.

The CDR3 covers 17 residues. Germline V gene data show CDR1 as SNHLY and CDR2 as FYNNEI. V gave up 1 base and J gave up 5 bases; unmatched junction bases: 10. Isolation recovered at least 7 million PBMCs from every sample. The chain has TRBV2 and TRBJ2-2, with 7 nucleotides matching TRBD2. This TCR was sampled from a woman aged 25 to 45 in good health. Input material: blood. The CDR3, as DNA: TGTGCCAGCAGTGAAGAATGGGGGAGGGCCCGAACCGGGGAGCTGTTTTTT. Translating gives CASSEEWGRARTGELFF.